This TCR beta chain was sequenced for a study of T cells after yellow fever vaccination. Study in general: Preparing low-cell-number fractions relied on SMART-Seq v4 Ultra Low Input. The study, taken as a whole, reports: Some clonotypes, a small share, were shared between CD4 and CD8 compartments.

This clonotype turned up a few times. Antigen specificity is unknown. The V gene lost 3 bases and the J gene lost 7 bases, with 16 bases spanning the gap. CDR1 and CDR2 (germline): DFQATT, SNEGSKA (reference sequence). The CDR3 spans 14 residues. MiXCR, run by TCRdb on the 5' RACE reads, gives a single entry per CDR3 protein. The sample carries 300,000 to 350,000 distinct CDR3 sequences, about 4.5% recorded once. The rearrangement links TRBV20-1 to TRBJ2-1; tentatively, D is TRBD1 (6 bases). The material was PBMCs, obtained 15 days after the yellow fever booster vaccination. This sequence was found in a man aged 18 to 30 who received the YFV17D yellow fever vaccine. The CDR3 bases are TGCAGTGCTAGCGGCACAGGGACGAGTAATGAGCAGTTCTTC. It is translated as CSASGTGTSNEQFF.